This TCR beta chain was identified in a study of blood T cell repertoires in COVID-19 (TCRdb year 2020). In the study overall: Samples covering the acute and convalescent phases of COVID-19 were provided by collaborators in the United States, Italy and Spain. The prospective study material was composed of cDNA or gDNA derived from T cells, B-cell-depleted T cells, or PBMCs. Subjects who had been exposed to COVID-19, were actively infected with it, or had recovered from it provided the deeply sampled blood TCRbeta repertoires that made up the dataset. The repertoires were released in a freely available public database meant as a resource for research on the immune response to SARS-CoV-2. Samples came from the ongoing ImmuneRACE study (first 160 participants) plus 1,254 subjects from 6 global collaborators. The sample metadata nearly always contained a de-identified subject ID, COVID-19 status, age in years and sex. HLA class I and class II types, where available, came from metadata supplied by the sample provider rather than from assay-based typing.

The CDR3 sequence holds 15 residues, the cysteine and phenylalanine included. The DNA shown is the 45-base CDR3, in frame from base 1. From the germline V gene, CDR1 is SGHTA and CDR2 is FQGNSA. Trimming leaves V shorter by 1 base and J shorter by 2 bases, with the junction holding 4 bases beyond the gene matches. The immunoSEQ Assay, a bias-controlled multiplex PCR, was used to amplify TCRbeta CDR3 regions from genomic DNA. The original pipeline was this. The number of nucleated cells in each sample was estimated by amplification of reference gene primers within the assay. Sequence reads were collapsed and filtered to measure the absolute abundance of every unique TCRbeta CDR3 rearrangement. For each sample, productive Simpson clonality was calculated by taking the square root of Simpson's diversity index across productive rearrangements. The source is immuneACCESS, and TCRdb retained only in-frame sequences with V and J called. Part of the clones is not carried over; for the studies checked, unresolved V genes explain less than half of this, and the remainder is unexplained. The V and J calls and clone size come from that table; D and trimming were worked out from the DNA. This sample gives over 250,000 clones in total; around 89% of them show up just once. The biggest ten clones account for 8.8% of the sample.

Here is what the overall study found, with its caveats: The quantity of clinical and demographic metadata differed by source and by participant and was supplied without curation.

Enrolling through a virtual design, the prospective study's participants ranged in age from roughly 18 to 89 years and lived across 24 United States geographic areas. To assign participants to cohorts, the prospective study relied on clinical history that participants themselves reported in a screening survey and a study questionnaire. For ImmuneRACE Cohort 3, a participant was defined as recovered based on two consecutive negative NP/OP PCR tests, clearance by a healthcare professional, or resolution of symptoms. In the prospective study, whole blood, serum and a nasopharyngeal or oropharyngeal swab were collected from each participant by mobile phlebotomists. Additional blood draws and questionnaires over an approximately 2-month period could optionally be provided by prospective study participants. Prospective study blood samples were shipped either frozen or at room temperature before DNA extraction.

As for this clone: What antigen it recognizes has not been identified. No base quality information exists; no much larger clone differs at one position.

The sequence came from a man aged 40-50 years who had recovered from COVID-19. The receptor chain draws on TRBV7-2 and TRBJ2-7, with 8 central nucleotides matching TRBD2. Specimen: PBMCs or T cells enriched from blood (not recorded which). In nucleotides, the sequence is TGTGCCAGCAGCTTAGGACTAGCGACCGCCTACGAGCAGTACTTC. It codes for CASSLGLATAYEQYF.